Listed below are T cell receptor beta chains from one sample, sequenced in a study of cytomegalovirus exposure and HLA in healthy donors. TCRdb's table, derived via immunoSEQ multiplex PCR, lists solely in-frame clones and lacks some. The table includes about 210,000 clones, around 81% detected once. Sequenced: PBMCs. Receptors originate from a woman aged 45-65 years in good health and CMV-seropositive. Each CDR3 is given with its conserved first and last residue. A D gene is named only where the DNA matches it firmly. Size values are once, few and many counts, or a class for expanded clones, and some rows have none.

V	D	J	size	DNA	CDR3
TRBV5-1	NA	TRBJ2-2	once	TGCGCCAGCAGCTTGGCTACAGCCACAAACACCGGGGAGCTGTTTTTT	CASSLATATNTGELFF
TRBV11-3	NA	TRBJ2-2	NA	TGTGCCAGCAGCACCCATATGGGGAGGGGGGTCACCGGGGAGCTGTTTTTT	CASSTHMGRGVTGELFF
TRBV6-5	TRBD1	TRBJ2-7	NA	TGTGCTAGCAGTTACAGGGGGCGCCGTTACGAGCAGTACTTC	CASSYRGRRYEQYF
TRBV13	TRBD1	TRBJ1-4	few	TGTGCCAGCAGCCCCGCCGGGACAGGGGGTGAAAAACTGTTTTTT	CASSPAGTGGEKLFF
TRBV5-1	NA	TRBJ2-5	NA	TGCGCCAGCAGCTTAGGGGTCCAAGAGACCCAGTACTTC	CASSLGVQETQYF
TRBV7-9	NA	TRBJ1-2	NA	TGTGCCAGCAGCTTAGATGGGCAGGGTAGAGTCTATGGCTACACCTTC	CASSLDGQGRVYGYTF
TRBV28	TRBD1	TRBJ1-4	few	TGTGCCACCTACTCTACCGGGACAGGGAAGGAAAAACTGTTTTTT	CATYSTGTGKEKLFF
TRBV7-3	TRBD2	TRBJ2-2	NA	TGTGCCAGCAGCCGAGGACCTTCGCGGGGGGGGGCCAACGGGGAGCTGTTTTTT	CASSRGPSRGGANGELFF
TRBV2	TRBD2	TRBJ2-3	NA	TGTGCCAGCAGTGGCCGACGGTCGAAGGAGCGGGGGGGCCTGGGAGATACGCAGTATTTT	CASSGRRSKERGGLGDTQYF
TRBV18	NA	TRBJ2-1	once	TGTGCCACCAAAAGGGAGCACAATGAGCAGTTCTTC	CATKREHNEQFF
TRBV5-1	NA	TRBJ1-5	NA	TGCGCCAGCAGCTTATCTTCGGGGGGGGGTCAGCCCCAGCATTTT	CASSLSSGGGQPQHF
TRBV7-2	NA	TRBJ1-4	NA	TGTGCCAGCAGCCTACAGGGCCGGGTGGAAAAACTGTTTTTT	CASSLQGRVEKLFF
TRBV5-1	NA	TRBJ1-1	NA	TGCGCCAGCAGCTTATACAGGAGCTTGAACACTGAAGCTTTCTTT	CASSLYRSLNTEAFF
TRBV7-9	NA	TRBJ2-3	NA	TGTGCCAGCAGCTTCGCAGGGAAAGATACGCAGTATTTT	CASSFAGKDTQYF
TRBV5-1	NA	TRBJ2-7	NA	TGCGCCAGCAGCTTGGGCCTCCTGAGCTCCTACGAGCAGTACTTC	CASSLGLLSSYEQYF
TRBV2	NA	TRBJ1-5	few	TGTGCCAGCAGCAAGCAGGCAGCGGTGAATCAGCCCCAGCATTTT	CASSKQAAVNQPQHF
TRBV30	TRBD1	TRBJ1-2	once	TGTGCCTGGACCCCCCCGGGACAGGGCTCGAACTATGGCTACACCTTC	CAWTPPGQGSNYGYTF
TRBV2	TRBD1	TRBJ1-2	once	TGTGCCAGCAGTGAGGCCGGGACAGCCTATGGCTACACCTTC	CASSEAGTAYGYTF
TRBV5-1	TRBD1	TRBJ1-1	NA	TGCGCCAGCAGCTCCAGACAGGGCTACACTGAAGCTTTCTTT	CASSSRQGYTEAFF
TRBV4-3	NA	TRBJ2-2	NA	TGCGCCAGCAGCCAAGACAGGTTCGCGAACACCGGGGAGCTGTTTTTT	CASSQDRFANTGELFF
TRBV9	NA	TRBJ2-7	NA	TGTGCCAGCAGCGTAGAAGGGGCCGCAAGCTCCTACGAGCAGTACTTC	CASSVEGAASSYEQYF
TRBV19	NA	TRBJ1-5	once	TGTGCCAGTAGCAGTATCCGGGAAGCTCAGCCCCAGCATTTT	CASSSIREAQPQHF
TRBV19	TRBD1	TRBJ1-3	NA	TGTGCCAGTGGACAGGGCTCTGGAAACACCATATATTTT	CASGQGSGNTIYF
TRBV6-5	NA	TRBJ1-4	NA	TGTGCCAGCAGTTACGGCCGGGATGAAAAACTGTTTTTT	CASSYGRDEKLFF
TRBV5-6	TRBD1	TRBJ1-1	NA	TGTGCCAGCAGCTTCCCCGACAGGGGCGACACTGAAGCTTTCTTT	CASSFPDRGDTEAFF
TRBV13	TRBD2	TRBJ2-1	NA	TGTGCCAGCTCCACCCTTAGCGGGGGGACCTCCTACAATGAGCAGTTCTTC	CASSTLSGGTSYNEQFF
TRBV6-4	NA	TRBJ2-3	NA	TGTGCCAGCAGTGACGGGGGGGCCGCAGATACGCAGTATTTT	CASSDGGAADTQYF
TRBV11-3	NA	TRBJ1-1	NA	TGTGCCAGCAGCTTACGAGTGAACACTGAAGCTTTCTTT	CASSLRVNTEAFF
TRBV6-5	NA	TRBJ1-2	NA	TGTGCCAGCAGTGAGAGGGAACCCTATGGCTACACCTTC	CASSEREPYGYTF
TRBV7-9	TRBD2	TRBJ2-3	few	TGTGCCAGCAGCATTAGGAGGGGCCTAGCGGGGGGTGGAGATACGCAGTATTTT	CASSIRRGLAGGGDTQYF
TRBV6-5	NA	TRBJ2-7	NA	TGTGCCAGCACCCCACGCGAGGTTGGCTACGAGCAGTACTTC	CASTPREVGYEQYF
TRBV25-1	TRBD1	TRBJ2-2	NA	TGTGCCAGCAGTGAATTCGAGACAGGGGTCACCGGGGAGCTGTTTTTT	CASSEFETGVTGELFF
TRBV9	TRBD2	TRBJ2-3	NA	TGTGCCAGCAGCGAACGAGGAGCGGGGGGCACAGATACGCAGTATTTT	CASSERGAGGTDTQYF
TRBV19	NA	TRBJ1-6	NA	TGTGCCAGTAGACCCGACGGGGGGGCACCCCTCCACTTT	CASRPDGGAPLHF
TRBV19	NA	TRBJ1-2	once	TGTGCCAGTAGTTACTACAGGGCTGAAGGCTACACCTTC	CASSYYRAEGYTF
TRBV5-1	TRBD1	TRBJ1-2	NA	TGCGCCAGCTCACAGGGGGCCAACTATGGCTACACCTTC	CASSQGANYGYTF
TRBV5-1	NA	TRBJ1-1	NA	TGCGCCAGCAGCTTGGACAGGGAAGTGGTAGCTTTCTTT	CASSLDREVVAFF
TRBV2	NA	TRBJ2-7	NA	TGTGCCAGCAGTGCAGGGAACCACGAGCAGTACTTC	CASSAGNHEQYF
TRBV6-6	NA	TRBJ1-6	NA	TGTGCCGCGGATAGGACCTATAATTCACCCCTCCACTTT	CAADRTYNSPLHF
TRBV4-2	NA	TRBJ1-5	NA	TGTGCCAGCAGCCAAGATTGGGGGGGCATTAATAGCAATCAGCCCCAGCATTTT	CASSQDWGGINSNQPQHF
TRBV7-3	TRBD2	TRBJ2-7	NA	TGTGCCAGCAGCCCTGGGGGGGAACCCGGACGGGCCCGGTACTTC	CASSPGGEPGRARYF
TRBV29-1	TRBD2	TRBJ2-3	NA	TGCAGCGTTCGACTAGCGGGGGGGCGCAATACGCAGTATTTT	CSVRLAGGRNTQYF
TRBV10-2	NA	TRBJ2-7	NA	TGCGCCAGCAGTGATCCCTCCGAACAGGGCTACGAGCAGTACTTC	CASSDPSEQGYEQYF
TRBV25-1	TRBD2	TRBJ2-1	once	TGTGCCAGCAGTGACGCGGGGGGGTTCTACAATGAGCAGTTCTTC	CASSDAGGFYNEQFF
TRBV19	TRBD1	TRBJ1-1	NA	TGTGCCAGTAGTTCAGGGACAGGGAACACTGAAGCTTTCTTT	CASSSGTGNTEAFF
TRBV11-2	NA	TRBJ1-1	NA	TGTGCCAGCAGCCCCACGACTCTAGGCACTGAAGCTTTCTTT	CASSPTTLGTEAFF
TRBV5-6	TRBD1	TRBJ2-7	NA	TGTGCCTCGAACAGGGGGCTTCTTGCCTACGAGCAGTACTTC	CASNRGLLAYEQYF
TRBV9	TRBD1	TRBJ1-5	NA	TGTGCCAGCAGCCCCGCGGGACAGTCGTTCGGGCAGCCCCAGCATTTT	CASSPAGQSFGQPQHF
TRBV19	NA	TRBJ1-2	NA	TGTGCCAGTAGTACGCCATCGCGAGTGAACTATGGCCACACCTTC	CASSTPSRVNYGHTF
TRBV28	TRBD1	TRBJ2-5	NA	TGTGCCAGCAGTTCCCCTGCAGGGGGCTTCCAAGAGACCCAGTACTTC	CASSSPAGGFQETQYF
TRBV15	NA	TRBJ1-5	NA	TGTGCCACCAGCAGCGACCAGGGGTCAGGTCAGCCCCAGCATTTT	CATSSDQGSGQPQHF
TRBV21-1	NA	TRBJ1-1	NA	TGTGCCAGCTCCTGCACGGGACAGCCCCCCCGGAACACTGAAGCTTTCTTT	CASSCTGQPPRNTEAFF
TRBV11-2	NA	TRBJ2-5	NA	TGTGCCAGCAGCCCCAGTAGCGCGGGAGAGACCCAGTACTTC	CASSPSSAGETQYF